The rows below give T cell receptor beta chains drawn from one sample of a study of beta chain features in type 1 diabetes. Using immunoSEQ multiplex PCR, the repertoire was profiled, and TCRdb retains in-frame clones only, with some absent. The sample holds around 50,000 clones, about 48% seen once. Sequencing was done on a sample of stem cell memory CD4+ T cells from blood. These receptors were taken from a man aged 25-40 years with type 1 diabetes. The conserved cysteine and the conserved F or W are not part of the CDR3 here. A D gene is named only where the DNA matches it firmly.

13 TRBJ2-7 TRBD1 TRBV25-1 ASSVPGQGNYEQY
12 TRBJ2-1 TRBD2 TRBV9 ASSGGLADNEQF
11 TRBJ2-5 . TRBV5-1 ASSFGGEETQY
10 TRBJ2-1 . TRBV5-1 ASSLTGNEQF
14 TRBJ2-7 . TRBV1 TSSRQADRDEYEQY
14 TRBJ2-1 TRBD2 TRBV13 ASSLPGSGSGSEQF
15 TRBJ1-2 . TRBV30 AWSVPSPRGGIYGYT
12 TRBJ1-2 . TRBV5-4 ASSLGQANYGYT
13 TRBJ1-1 TRBD1 TRBV10-3 AISWDRDLNTEAF
13 TRBJ2-7 TRBD2 TRBV28 ASRSAGAGSYEQY
13 TRBJ1-2 TRBD1 TRBV6-6 ASSKGQGVGYGYT